This is a list of T cell receptor beta chains from one sample in a study of CD8 T cells in ankylosing spondylitis. TCRdb fed the 5' RACE reads into MiXCR, producing one record per CDR3 protein. The sample contains approximately 550,000 distinct CDR3 sequences, approximately 12% of which appear only once. The sample taken for sequencing was blood, either unsorted or a sorted T cell fraction (not recorded which). All receptors come from a male donor with ankylosing spondylitis. Each CDR3 is given with its conserved first and last residue. Each record gives: CDR3 length, J gene, V gene, D gene, clone size, CDR3 protein, CDR3 DNA. A D gene is named only where the DNA matches it firmly. Part of the rows lack a size; the others show once, few, many or a class for expanded clones.

>15|TRBJ1-3|TRBV5-1|NA|few
CASSFVGDSGNTIYF
TGCGCCAGCAGCTTCGTCGGCGACTCTGGAAACACCATATATTTT
>13|TRBJ2-7|TRBV7-6|TRBD1|NA
CASSQYRGPEQYF
TGTGCCAGCAGCCAATACAGGGGGCCCGAGCAGTACTTC
>16|TRBJ2-3|TRBV25-1|TRBD1|NA
CASSDTGTGMFDTQYF
TGTGCCAGCAGTGACACCGGGACAGGGATGTTTGATACGCAGTATTTT
>16|TRBJ2-1|TRBV5-1|TRBD1|NA
CASSWLPGTGYNEQFF
TGCGCCAGCAGCTGGTTACCCGGGACAGGGTACAATGAGCAGTTCTTC
>16|TRBJ2-3|TRBV5-1|NA|many
CASSFRSRQGTDTQYF
TGCGCCAGCAGCTTTAGGTCCCGACAGGGCACAGATACGCAGTATTTT
>14|TRBJ2-2|TRBV7-2|TRBD1|NA
CASSPRGRTGELFF
TGTGCCAGCAGCCCCAGGGGGCGGACCGGGGAGCTGTTTTTT
>15|TRBJ1-3|TRBV5-1|NA|few
CASSWDKPRGNTIYF
TGCGCCAGCAGCTGGGACAAACCTCGTGGAAACACCATATATTTT
>13|TRBJ1-4|TRBV11-2|NA|NA
CASSSPGGEKLFF
TGTGCCAGCAGCTCACCAGGCGGTGAAAAACTGTTTTTT
>15|TRBJ2-1|TRBV7-2|NA|NA
CASSLFGRRDPEQFF
TGTGCCAGCAGCTTATTCGGTCGGCGGGACCCCGAGCAGTTCTTC
>12|TRBJ1-2|TRBV12-3/TRBV12-4|NA|many
CASSLRVYGYTF
TGTGCCAGCAGTTTACGAGTTTATGGCTACACCTTC
>11|TRBJ2-7|TRBV24-1|NA|many
CATRKTYEQYF
TGTGCCACACGGAAGACCTACGAGCAGTACTTC
>18|TRBJ2-7|TRBV3-1|TRBD2|NA
CASSQGSSVAGPSYEQYF
TGTGCCAGCAGCCAGGGATCGTCAGTAGCGGGGCCTAGTTACGAGCAGTACTTC
>13|TRBJ1-1|TRBV29-1|NA|NA
CSVNWDMGTEAFF
TGCAGCGTTAATTGGGACATGGGCACTGAAGCTTTCTTT
>13|TRBJ2-2|TRBV25-1|NA|many
CASRVPNTGELFF
TGTGCCAGCAGGGTTCCGAACACCGGGGAGCTGTTTTTT
>12|TRBJ2-1|TRBV4-2|NA|many
CASSEGGNEQFF
TGTGCCAGCAGTGAGGGTGGCAATGAGCAGTTCTTC
>14|TRBJ1-1|TRBV5-1|TRBD1|many
CASSPTGEPTEAFF
TGCGCCAGCAGCCCGACAGGGGAACCCACTGAAGCTTTCTTT
>14|TRBJ2-7|TRBV12-3/TRBV12-4|NA|NA
CASSSRALPYEQYF
TGTGCCAGCAGTTCACGGGCCTTACCCTACGAGCAGTACTTC
>15|TRBJ1-5|TRBV28|NA|few
CASSLSAGMGQPQHF
TGTGCCAGCAGTTTATCTGCAGGGATGGGTCAGCCCCAGCATTTT
>16|TRBJ2-5|TRBV25-1|TRBD2|few
CASSEWLAGSVETQYF
TGTGCCAGCAGTGAGTGGCTAGCGGGATCTGTGGAGACCCAGTACTTC
>14|TRBJ2-3|TRBV2|NA|NA
CASSVAETTDTQYF
TGTGCCAGCAGTGTTGCAGAAACCACAGATACGCAGTATTTT
>16|TRBJ1-1|TRBV5-1|NA|many
CASSSRGGSTNTEAFF
TGCGCCAGCAGCTCAAGAGGGGGGTCGACTAACACTGAAGCTTTCTTT
>15|TRBJ2-3|TRBV13|NA|few
CASSTRPGATDTQYF
TGTGCCAGCAGCACCCGACCGGGAGCCACAGATACGCAGTATTTT
>15|TRBJ2-7|TRBV2|NA|NA
CASSEGEPGPYEQYF
TGTGCCAGCAGTGAGGGGGAGCCGGGCCCCTACGAGCAGTACTTC
>14|TRBJ1-1|TRBV20-1|NA|NA
CSAVGRITDTEAFF
TGCAGTGCTGTGGGGCGGATTACAGACACTGAAGCTTTCTTT
>13|TRBJ1-3|TRBV30|TRBD1|NA
CACDRGSGNTIYF
TGTGCCTGTGACAGGGGGTCAGGAAACACCATATATTTT